The clone carrying this TCR beta chain showed up many times. Its antigen is not known. This CDR3 spans 13 amino acids. The ends were cut back, 3 bases at V and 5 bases at J, with 10 bases in the middle. Germline values: CDR1 SGHTA, CDR2 FQGTGA. This sample stems from a study of read filtering for tumor transcriptome and immune sequencing. Study overall: Fewer than 10 patients were R-ISS I, some 15 were R-ISS II, 6 or 7 were R-ISS III. DNase treatment preceded whole-transcriptome library preparation.

Study results and limitations: Dropping single-read clonotypes raised IR-seq and RNA-seq shared-clonotype correlation.

At the time of active disease, bone marrow was collected from every patient. From approximately 400 ng of RNA, a library with molecular barcoded alpha/delta and beta/gamma adaptors was made. One entry per CDR3 protein, called by TCRdb with MiXCR from the reads. The data hold 90,000 or so distinct CDR3 sequences, with about a fifth observed a single time. The source is a donor aged 40 or over with multiple myeloma. Specimen: a population of CD138-negative cells sorted from bone marrow. The gene calls are TRBV7-3 and TRBJ2-5; TRBD1 is a possible D gene (6 bases). CDR3 loop: CASSLTGEETQYF. The CDR3 DNA sequence: TGTGCCAGCAGCTTGACAGGCGAGGAGACCCAGTACTTC. Drawing the rest from reference TRBV7-3 and TRBJ2-5, the complete variable domain is GAGVSQTPSNKVTEKGKYVELRCDPISGHTALYWYRQSLGQGPEFLIYFQGTGAADDSGLPNDRFFAVRPEGSVSTLKIQRTERGDSAVYLCASSLTGEETQYFGPGTRLLVL.